Sequencing of this T cell receptor (beta chain) was carried out in a study of blood T cell repertoires in COVID-19 (dated by TCRdb to 2020 to 2022). Study-wide context: Samples from collaborators originated in the United States, Italy and Spain and spanned both the acute and convalescent phases of COVID-19. The material from the prospective study consisted of cDNA or gDNA derived from T cells, B-cell-depleted T cells, or PBMCs. The dataset comprised deeply sampled blood TCRbeta repertoires from subjects exposed to, actively infected with, or recovered from COVID-19. The repertoires were released in a freely available public database meant as a resource for research on the immune response to SARS-CoV-2. Samples came from the ongoing ImmuneRACE study (first 160 participants) plus 1,254 subjects from 6 global collaborators. Sample metadata almost always included a de-identified subject ID, COVID-19 status, age in years and sex. HLA class I and class II types, where available, came from metadata supplied by the sample provider rather than from assay-based typing. Broad study findings and their caveats: How much clinical and demographic metadata was included differed by source and by participant, and the metadata was provided uncurated.

Comments on this clone: Its antigen has not been determined. Base quality data are lacking; no much larger clone is found one base away.

The germline V gene sets CDR1 to MDHEN and CDR2 to SYDVKM. The CDR3 measures 11 amino acids from cysteine to phenylalanine. Only the CDR3 part of the read is kept: 33 bases, read in frame from the first base. The junction carries 2 bases between V and J, which are trimmed by 3 bases and 5 bases respectively. One collaborating source in Seattle enrolled patients while the patients were actively infected and followed the patients over time throughout the course of disease. Whole blood was collected in K2EDTA tubes by collaborating institutions according to the institutions' own protocols. For TCRbeta analysis, collaborators shipped samples as frozen whole blood, isolated PBMCs, or DNA extracted from either of those sample types. TCRbeta CDR3 regions were amplified from genomic DNA by means of the immunoSEQ Assay, a bias-controlled multiplex PCR. In the authors' own workflow: The number of nucleated cells in each sample was estimated from the amplification of reference gene primers within the assay. Sequence reads were collapsed and filtered to measure the absolute abundance of every unique TCRbeta CDR3 rearrangement. For each sample, productive Simpson clonality was calculated by taking the square root of Simpson's diversity index across productive rearrangements. The source is immuneACCESS, and TCRdb retained only in-frame sequences with V and J called. Part of the clones is not carried over; for the studies checked, unresolved V genes explain less than half of this, and the remainder is unexplained. V and J calls and clone size are as listed in that table; D and trimming were resolved from the DNA. Here the sample has roughly 70,000 clones; approximately 80% occur a single time. About 15% of the sample lies in the top ten.

The chain is assembled from TRBV28 and TRBJ1-5; the D gene identity is not certain. The sample taken for sequencing was peripheral blood. The TCR originated in a man in his 60s with COVID-19, enrolled during active disease. The CDR3 is CASSFDQPQHF. The DNA sequence follows: TGTGCCAGCAGTTTCGATCAGCCCCAGCATTTT.